The clone carrying this T cell receptor beta chain was observed a handful of times. This sample was included in a study of blood T cell repertoires in COVID-19. Study at large: Italy, Spain and the United States were the sources of the convalescent and acute COVID-19 samples. Sample material is recorded as cDNA or gDNA derived from T cells, B-cell-depleted T cells, or PBMCs.

The CDR3 totals 11 residues. Trimming took off 5 bases at V and 7 bases at J, with 7 bases between the two ends. CDR1 SNHLY and CDR2 FYNNEI come from the germline V gene. Assay: immunoSEQ multiplex PCR; the TCRdb copy retains only in-frame clones and omits some. The sample holds about 210,000 clones, around 80% seen once. This TCR derives from a woman aged 45 to 65 with acute or convalescent COVID-19. Material: peripheral blood. The chain joins TRBV2 to TRBJ2-3; no reliable D call. In DNA form, the CDR3 reads TGTGCCAGCAGTACAGAGTATACGCAGTATTTT. Protein sequence: CASSTEYTQYF.